These 5 T cell receptor beta chains were sequenced from one sample in a study of blood T cell repertoires in COVID-19. Profiled with immunoSEQ multiplex PCR; TCRdb holds only in-frame clones, not every one. The sample records over 250,000 clones, 80% to 95% being singletons. Sequencing used PBMCs or T cells enriched from blood (not recorded which). These receptors were taken from a young woman who had recovered from COVID-19.

The rearrangement joins TRBV30 to TRBJ1-2, with D possibly TRBD1 on 6 matching bases. CDR3 length equals 13 residues. The germline V and J ends were trimmed by 0 bases and 8 bases, with 13 bases remaining between them. Germline CDR1 reads GTSNPN; CDR2 reads SVGIG (reference sequence). DNA for the CDR3: TGTGCCTGGAGTGTAAGGGGGGAGGGCGGCTACACCTTC. It is translated as CAWSVRGEGGYTF.

The chain uses TRBV30 and TRBJ1-1; 7 bases align to TRBD1. V lost 4 bases and J lost 5; bases outside the gene matches: 7. The CDR3 runs to 13 residues. Germline CDR1 reads GTSNPN; CDR2 reads SVGIG (reference sequence). CDR3: CAWTRQGKTEAFF. In DNA form, the CDR3 reads TGTGCCTGGACCCGACAGGGTAAGACTGAAGCTTTCTTT.

The gene calls are TRBV7-2 and TRBJ1-6, with 11 bases lining up with TRBD1. CDR1 and CDR2 (germline): SGHTA, FQGNSA. The V gene end was trimmed by 1 base and the J gene end by 11 bases; junction bases not matched to a gene: 4. There are 15 residues in the CDR3. CDR3 bases: TGTGCCAGCAGCTTAGGGACAGGGGGCTTGACACCCCTCCACTTT. Translating it yields CASSLGTGGLTPLHF.

V is TRBV18 and J is TRBJ2-1; 11 positions match TRBD2. The germline CDR1 and CDR2 sequences are KGHSH and LQKENI. V was clipped by 3 bases and J by 9 bases; unmatched bases: 7. The CDR3 has 15 residues. CDR3 protein: CASSPVAGGGSEQFF. The CDR3 coding sequence is TGTGCCAGCTCACCGGTAGCGGGAGGGGGAAGTGAGCAGTTCTTC.

The V gene is TRBV19, the J gene TRBJ2-7; D remains ambiguous. CDR3 length equals 15 residues. From germline, CDR1 is LNHDA and CDR2 SQIVND (reference sequence). Trimming removed 5 bases from V and 3 bases from J, with 17 bases in between. The CDR3 DNA follows: TGTGCCAGTAGTCCCGTTGGAGCTCGCCTCTACGAGCAGTACTTC. It is translated as CASSPVGARLYEQYF.